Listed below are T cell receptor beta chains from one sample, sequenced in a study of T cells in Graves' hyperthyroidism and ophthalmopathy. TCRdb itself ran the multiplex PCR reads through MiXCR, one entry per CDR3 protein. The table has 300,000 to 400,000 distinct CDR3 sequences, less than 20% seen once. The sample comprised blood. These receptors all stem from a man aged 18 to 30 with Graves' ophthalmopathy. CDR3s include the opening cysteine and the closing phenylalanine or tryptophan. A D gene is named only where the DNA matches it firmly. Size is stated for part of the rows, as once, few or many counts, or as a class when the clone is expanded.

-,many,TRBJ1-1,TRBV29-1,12,CSVALLNTEAFF,TGCAGCGTTGCCCTCTTGAACACTGAAGCTTTCTTT
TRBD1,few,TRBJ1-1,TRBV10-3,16,CAISGDWTGTNTEAFF,TGTGCCATCAGTGGCGACTGGACAGGGACGAACACTGAAGCTTTCTTT
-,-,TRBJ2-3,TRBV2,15,CASSQSGWGTDTQYF,TGTGCCAGCAGTCAGTCGGGGTGGGGCACAGATACGCAGTATTTT
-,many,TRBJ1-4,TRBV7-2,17,CASSLGPAGRIDEKLFF,TGTGCCAGCAGCTTAGGACCTGCGGGAAGGATCGACGAAAAACTGTTTTTT
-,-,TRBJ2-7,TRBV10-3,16,CAISESQVQDHLEQYF,TGTGCCATCAGTGAGTCGCAGGTACAGGACCACTTGGAGCAGTACTTC
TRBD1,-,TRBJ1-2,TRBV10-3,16,CAISESNRGLGYGYTF,TGTGCCATCAGTGAGTCGAACAGGGGGCTGGGCTATGGCTACACCTTC
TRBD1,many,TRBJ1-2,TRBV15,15,CATSSAWDRSYGYTF,TGTGCCACCAGCAGTGCGTGGGACAGGTCATATGGCTACACCTTC
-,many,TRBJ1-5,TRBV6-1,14,CASSSEVSNQPQHF,TGTGCCAGCAGTTCGGAGGTGAGCAATCAGCCCCAGCATTTT
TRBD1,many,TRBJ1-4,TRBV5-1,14,CASSPGQGFEKLFF,TGCGCCAGCAGCCCGGGACAGGGTTTTGAAAAACTGTTTTTT
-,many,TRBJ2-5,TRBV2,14,CASSRPDGAQTQYF,TGTGCCAGCAGTAGACCGGACGGCGCCCAGACCCAGTACTTC
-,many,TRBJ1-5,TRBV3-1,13,CASSQEGLRPQHF,TGTGCCAGCAGCCAAGAAGGTTTGAGGCCCCAGCATTTT
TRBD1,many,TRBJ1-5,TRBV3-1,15,CASSQGGGGRQPQHF,TGTGCCAGCAGCCAAGGCGGAGGGGGCCGGCAGCCCCAGCATTTT
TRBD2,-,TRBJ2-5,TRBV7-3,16,CASSETGTSGGQTQYF,TGTGCCAGCAGCGAAACCGGGACTAGCGGGGGACAGACCCAGTACTTC
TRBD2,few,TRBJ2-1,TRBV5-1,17,CASSFTLAGGPSSEQFF,TGCGCCAGCAGCTTTACCCTAGCGGGGGGGCCGTCGAGTGAGCAGTTCTTC
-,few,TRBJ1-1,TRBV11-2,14,CASSPLRGNTEAFF,TGTGCCAGCAGCCCCTTGCGGGGGAACACTGAAGCTTTCTTT
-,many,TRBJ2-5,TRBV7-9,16,CASSPRTAFAQETQYF,TGTGCCAGCAGCCCCAGGACGGCCTTCGCCCAGGAGACCCAGTACTTC
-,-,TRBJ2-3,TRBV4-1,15,CASSQVKDSTDTQYF,TGCGCCAGCAGCCAAGTTAAGGACAGCACAGATACGCAGTATTTT
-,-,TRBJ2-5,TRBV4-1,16,CASSQESRGSQETQYF,TGCGCCAGCAGCCAAGAGTCCCGGGGGAGCCAAGAGACCCAGTACTTC
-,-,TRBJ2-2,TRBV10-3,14,CAISTGQSTGELFF,TGTGCCATCAGTACTGGACAGTCCACCGGGGAGCTGTTTTTT
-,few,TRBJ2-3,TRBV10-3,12,CAIMHNTDTQYF,TGTGCCATCATGCACAACACAGATACGCAGTATTTT
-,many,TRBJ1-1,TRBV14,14,CASSRTYGGTEAFF,TGTGCCAGCAGCCGCACGTACGGGGGCACTGAAGCTTTCTTT
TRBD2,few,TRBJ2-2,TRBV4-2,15,CASSHGLVSTGELFF,TGTGCCAGCAGCCATGGACTAGTTTCTACCGGGGAGCTGTTTTTT
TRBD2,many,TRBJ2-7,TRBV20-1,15,CSARGTSGSYYEQYF,TGCAGTGCTAGGGGGACTAGCGGGAGCTACTACGAGCAGTACTTC
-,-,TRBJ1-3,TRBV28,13,CASTPDTRNTIYF,TGTGCCAGCACCCCGGATACGCGAAACACCATATATTTT
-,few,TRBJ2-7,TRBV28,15,CASRPRTIRTYEQYF,TGTGCCAGCAGACCCCGGACTATTCGAACCTACGAGCAGTACTTC
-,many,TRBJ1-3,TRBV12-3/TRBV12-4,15,CASSRTPNSGNTIYF,TGTGCCAGCAGTAGGACACCGAACTCTGGAAACACCATATATTTT
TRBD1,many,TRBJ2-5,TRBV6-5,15,CASSYSDRGQETQYF,TGTGCCAGCAGTTACTCAGACAGGGGGCAAGAGACCCAGTACTTC
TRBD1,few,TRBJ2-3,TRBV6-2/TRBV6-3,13,CASWTGFTDTLYF,TGTGCCAGCTGGACAGGTTTCACAGATACGCTGTATTTT
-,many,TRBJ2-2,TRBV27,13,CASSGSNTGELFF,TGTGCCAGTTCCGGTTCGAACACCGGGGAGCTGTTTTTT
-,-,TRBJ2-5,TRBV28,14,CASSLPGSQETQYF,TGTGCCAGCAGTTTACCAGGATCCCAAGAGACCCAGTACTTC
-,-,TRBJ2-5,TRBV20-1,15,CSARLGGGRGETQYF,TGCAGTGCTAGACTCGGGGGAGGCAGGGGAGAGACCCAGTACTTC
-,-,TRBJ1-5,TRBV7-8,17,CASSTPRGDYSNQPQHF,TGTGCCAGCAGTACCCCTCGCGGGGACTATAGCAATCAGCCCCAGCATTTT
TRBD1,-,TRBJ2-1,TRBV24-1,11,CATRGTGKQFF,TGTGCCACACGCGGGACAGGGAAGCAGTTCTTC
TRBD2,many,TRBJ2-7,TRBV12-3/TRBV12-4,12,CASSRLATEQYF,TGTGCCAGCAGTCGACTAGCGACCGAGCAGTACTTC
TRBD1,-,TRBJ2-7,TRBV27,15,CASSVRATGAHEQYF,TGTGCCAGCAGTGTAAGGGCGACAGGGGCTCACGAGCAGTACTTC
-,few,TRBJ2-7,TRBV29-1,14,CSVGSSGGRYEQYF,TGCAGCGTTGGATCCTCCGGGGGCAGGTACGAGCAGTACTTC
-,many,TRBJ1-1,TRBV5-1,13,CASSLVSGAEAFF,TGCGCCAGCAGCTTGGTCTCCGGCGCTGAAGCTTTCTTT
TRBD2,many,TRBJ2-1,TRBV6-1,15,CASSPSRGANNEQFF,TGTGCCAGCAGTCCTTCGCGGGGGGCTAACAATGAGCAGTTCTTC
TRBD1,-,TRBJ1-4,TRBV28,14,CASSTGGRGEKLFF,TGTGCCAGCAGTACAGGGGGCCGGGGTGAAAAACTGTTTTTT
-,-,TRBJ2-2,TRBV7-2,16,CASSLGFSVGAGELFF,TGTGCCAGCAGCTTAGGTTTTAGTGTAGGGGCCGGGGAGCTGTTTTTT